Following are 18 T cell receptor beta chains from one sample sequenced in a study of shared clonotypes between healthy human individuals. The protocol was immunoSEQ multiplex PCR, while the TCRdb copy is restricted to in-frame clones and leaves out a portion. The sample holds approximately 400,000 clones, roughly 96% seen once. Input material: memory CD8+ T cells sorted from blood. Subset given: CD45RO+ cells pooled with CCR7-negative TemRA cells. These receptors all stem from a young man in good health.

The chain uses TRBV6-5 and TRBJ1-5, with D perhaps TRBD1 (5 bases). Germline CDR1 MNHEY, CDR2 SVGAGI. V was cut by 0 bases and J by 8 bases, with 8 bases left in between. The CDR3 totals 13 residues. CDR3 bases: TGTGCCAGCAGTTACTCGAGAGGGGAGCCCCAGCATTTT. It translates to CASSYSRGEPQHF.

The chain couples TRBV2 to TRBJ1-4; D is uncertain. This CDR3 region has 13 residues. In germline, CDR1 is SNHLY, CDR2 FYNNEI. The germline V and J ends were trimmed by 4 bases and 4 bases, with 7 bases remaining between them. CDR3 amino acids: CASSGTVNEKLFF. In nucleotides, the CDR3 is TGTGCCAGCAGTGGGACCGTTAATGAAAAACTGTTTTTT.

V is TRBV30 and J is TRBJ2-3; D not certain. The CDR3 length is 13 residues. V was trimmed by 2 bases and J by 4 bases, leaving 10 bases between them. In germline, CDR1 is GTSNPN, CDR2 SVGIG (reference sequence). In nucleotides, the CDR3 is TGTGCCTGGAGTCCTATGGGCGCAGATACGCAGTATTTT. The encoded protein is CAWSPMGADTQYF.

The chain carries TRBV4-1 and TRBJ2-1; 8 nucleotides agree with TRBD2. Trimming removed 3 bases from V and 6 bases from J; junction bases left unmatched: 13. This CDR3 is built from 17 residues. Germline V CDR1 and CDR2: MGHRA, YSYEKL. In DNA, the CDR3 is TGCGCCAGCAGCCACCAATGGGGACTAGGGGCCTTCAATGAGCAGTTCTTC. Translated, it gives CASSHQWGLGAFNEQFF.

J is TRBJ2-7 and V is TRBV28, with 12 bases matching TRBD2. Trimming at V came to 2 bases and at J to 5 bases, leaving 10 bases not matched to a gene. Germline loops: CDR1 MDHEN, CDR2 SYDVKM. This CDR3 is built from 17 residues. This CDR3 is CASSLGTTSGRRNEQYF. CDR3 sequence (DNA): TGTGCCAGCAGTTTAGGGACAACTAGCGGGAGGAGGAACGAGCAGTACTTC.

As to this clone: Other DNA sequences within the sample encode an identical CDR3. The CDR3 bases are TGTGCCAGCAGCTTAGTCAGTGGCACTGAAGCTTTCTTT. Amino acids: CASSLVSGTEAFF. V is TRBV7-9 and J is TRBJ1-1; no firm D call. This CDR3 contains 13 residues. V gave up 1 base and J gave up 4 bases, with 7 bases separating them. Germline V gives CDR1 SEHNR, CDR2 FQNEAQ (reference sequence).

J is TRBJ1-1 and V is TRBV19; possibly TRBD1 for D (6 bases). Germline assignment: CDR1 LNHDA and CDR2 SQIVND (reference sequence). The CDR3 sequence is 13 residues long. Trimming removed 3 bases at V and 6 bases at J, with 11 bases between. CDR3 DNA sequence: TGTGCCAGTAGTATCGGACAGACCTCTGAAGCTTTCTTT. Its translation: CASSIGQTSEAFF. The variable domain in full, with the rest retrieved from reference TRBV19 and TRBJ1-1, is DGGITQSPKYLFRKEGQNVTLSCEQNLNHDAMYWYRQDPGQGLRLIYYSQIVNDFQKGDIAEGYSVSREKKESFPLTVTSAQKNPTAFYLCASSIGQTSEAFFGQGTRLTVV.

A note on this clone: In the same sample, other DNA sequences code for this CDR3. This chain links TRBV27 with TRBJ2-1, with D unresolved. The CDR3 runs 11 residues. Trimming pared 5 bases from V and 6 bases from J, leaving 5 bases between. In germline, CDR1 is MNHEY, CDR2 SMNVEV (reference sequence). The CDR3 protein is CASSLLNEQFF. Written as DNA, the CDR3 is TGTGCCAGCAGTCTACTCAATGAGCAGTTCTTC.

This chain links TRBV5-1 with TRBJ2-7; 8 nucleotides agree with TRBD1. The trim removed 4 bases at V and 2 bases at J, leaving 11 bases unmatched. This CDR3 contains 16 residues. Germline lookup yields CDR1 SGHRS and CDR2 YFSETQ. This CDR3 reads CASSLATGTGPYEQYF. The CDR3 DNA reads TGCGCCAGCAGCCTTGCGACCGGGACAGGTCCCTACGAGCAGTACTTC.

The V call is TRBV5-6, the J call TRBJ2-5; D is unclear. V lost 4 bases and J 1 base, leaving 14 bases between the germline ends. The CDR3 extends over 15 amino acids. Germline values: CDR1 SGHDT, CDR2 YYEEEE. The CDR3 DNA reads TGTGCCAGCAGCCCCAGTCCCGCTGGCCAAGAGACCCAGTACTTC. It codes for CASSPSPAGQETQYF.

This chain uses TRBV6-1 with TRBJ2-1, with no clear D. The germline V gene has CDR1 MNHNS and CDR2 SASEGT. This CDR3 has 11 residues. V lost 8 bases and J lost 4, with 6 bases in between. This CDR3 reads CASGDYNEQFF. In nucleotides, the CDR3 is TGTGCCAGCGGAGATTACAATGAGCAGTTCTTC.

The chain has TRBV9 and TRBJ2-3; D is unclear. V shed 2 bases and J shed 4 bases, with 17 bases lying between them. The CDR3 is 16 residues long. Germline CDR1 and CDR2: SGDLS and YYNGEE. The CDR3 bases are TGTGCCAGCAGCGTTCGCGGCGGTATGTCGGCAGATACGCAGTATTTT. It specifies CASSVRGGMSADTQYF. Variable domain in full (rest from reference TRBV9 and TRBJ2-3): DSGVTQTPKHLITATGQRVTLRCSPRSGDLSVYWYQQSLDQGLQFLIQYYNGEERAKGNILERFSAQQFPDLHSELNLSSLELGDSALYFCASSVRGGMSADTQYFGPGTRLTVL.

The V call is TRBV19, the J call TRBJ2-6; D not resolved. Trimming stripped 3 bases from V and 3 bases from J, with 6 bases between. The CDR3 totals 14 residues. Germline-derived CDR1 and CDR2 are LNHDA and SQIVND (reference sequence). The CDR3 region has the DNA TGTGCCAGTAGTATCGTGGTTGGGGCCAACGTCCTGACTTTC. This encodes CASSIVVGANVLTF.

The chain combines TRBV6-4 with TRBJ1-2, with D hard to call. CDR3 length: 12 amino acids. V lost 1 base, J lost 6 bases, and 6 bases lay in between. CDR1 is MRHNA and CDR2 is SNTAGT in the germline V gene. The DNA for the CDR3 is TGTGCCAGCAGTGACTACAGAGATGGCTACACCTTC. Its translation: CASSDYRDGYTF.

The CDR3 loop reads CASSQFGGPEQYF. CDR3 nucleotide sequence: TGTGCCAGCAGCCAATTCGGCGGACCCGAGCAGTACTTC. The chain has TRBV4-2 and TRBJ2-7; D not resolved. V lost 2 bases and J lost 6, with 11 bases in between. The CDR3 sequence is 13 residues long. Looked up from germline, CDR1 is LGHNA and CDR2 is YNFKEQ.

The gene calls are TRBV6-1 and TRBJ2-7; maybe TRBD2 (7 bases). V lost 3 bases and J lost 3, with 18 bases in between. The CDR3 has 16 amino acids. The germline CDR1 and CDR2 sequences are MNHNS and SASEGT. CDR3 region: CASSDSNAGANYEQYF. The CDR3, as DNA: TGTGCCAGCAGTGATTCAAATGCGGGGGCAAACTACGAGCAGTACTTC.

This chain connects TRBV7-9 to TRBJ1-3; D remains ambiguous. Germline V gene sequence: CDR1 SEHNR, CDR2 FQNEAQ (reference sequence). Trimming pared 6 bases from V and 0 bases from J, leaving 12 bases between. The CDR3 spans 15 residues. The DNA of the CDR3 is TGTGCCAGCAGTCCTGACGGGAGCTCTGGAAACACCATATATTTT. Translation: CASSPDGSSGNTIYF.

The rearrangement links TRBV6-1 to TRBJ2-7; 11 bases fit TRBD2. Germline trimming cut 2 bases from V and 5 bases from J; bases unmatched to any gene: 5. The CDR3 length is 15 residues. Germline V gene data show CDR1 as MNHNS and CDR2 as SASEGT. The CDR3 protein is CASSELIAGGNEQYF. The CDR3 nucleotides read TGTGCCAGCAGTGAATTGATAGCGGGAGGGAACGAGCAGTACTTC.